This T cell receptor (beta chain) came from a study of shared clonotypes between healthy human individuals. On the study more broadly: Each donor's CD4 naive and CD4 memory cells filled three plates apiece, CD8 naive two, and CD8 memory one. Study-wide findings and caveats: Clonotypes shared by all four donors outscored non-shared clonotypes in generation probability.

Trimming took 6 bases from V and 4 from J; bases not matched to a gene: 5. The CDR3 length is 13 residues. Germline CDR1 reads MNHNS; CDR2 reads SASEGT. Turning to this clone: Its target is not known.

Repertoires were generated with immunoSEQ multiplex PCR, while TCRdb's copy carries only in-frame clones and drops some. The sample yields about 1 million clones, under 80% seen once. This chain uses TRBV6-1 with TRBJ1-2, with TRBD1 identical over 7 bases. The clonotype comes from a man aged 18-30 years in good health. Input material: memory CD4+ T cells sorted from blood. Stated subset: CD45RA-negative fraction. The DNA of the CDR3 is TGTGCCAGCAGAGACAGGGCAATCTATGGCTACACCTTC. Protein sequence: CASRDRAIYGYTF.